One sample yielded the 17 T cell receptor beta chains listed below, sequenced in a study of shared clonotypes between healthy human individuals. Using immunoSEQ multiplex PCR, the repertoire was profiled, and TCRdb retains in-frame clones only, with some absent. The data show millions of clones, with over 85% seen just once and 0.3% to 0.4% held by the top ten. The sequencing input was naive CD4+ T cells from PBMCs. Stated subset: CD45RA+ positively selected. These receptors all come from a man between 18 and 29 years old in good health. Some clones in this sample may be carry-over from other donors' samples.

The V and J genes are TRBV4-2 and TRBJ2-1, with TRBD2 as a possible D gene (7 bases). CDR3 length: 16 residues. Trimming cost V 4 bases and J 3 bases, with 16 bases left between them. Germline V gene lookup returns CDR1 LGHNA and CDR2 YNFKEQ. Here the CDR3 reads CASSPLGGGSYNEQFF. The CDR3 DNA reads as TGTGCCAGCAGCCCTCTTGGGGGCGGGAGCTACAATGAGCAGTTCTTC.

Here the CDR3 reads CASSPPVQGGTEAFF. Written as DNA, the CDR3 is TGCGCCAGCAGCCCCCCGGTACAGGGGGGCACTGAAGCTTTCTTT. This chain connects TRBV5-1 to TRBJ1-1, with 8 bases fitting TRBD1. Germline V lookup: CDR1 SGHRS, CDR2 YFSETQ. Unmatched junction bases numbered 9, after V lost 4 bases and J lost 4 bases. This CDR3 has 15 amino acids.

CDR3 region: CASSQTSGNDNEQFF. The CDR3, as DNA: TGTGCCAGCAGCCAAACTAGCGGGAATGACAATGAGCAGTTCTTC. The chain has TRBV5-4 and TRBJ2-1; 10 bases line up with TRBD2. V dropped 4 bases and J dropped 5; count of bases not matched to a gene: 6. The CDR3 length is 15 residues. CDR1 and CDR2 from the germline V gene are SGHNT and YYREEE (reference sequence). The full variable domain, its missing parts supplied by reference TRBV5-4 and TRBJ2-1, is ETGVTQSPTHLIKTRGQQVTLRCSSQSGHNTVSWYQQALGQGPQFIFQYYREEENGRGNFPPRFSGLQFPNYSSELNVNALELDDSALYLCASSQTSGNDNEQFFGPGTRLTVL.

The chain combines TRBV2 with TRBJ2-1; 12 bases match TRBD2. Germline V gene lookup returns CDR1 SNHLY and CDR2 FYNNEI. Unmatched junction bases numbered 3, after V lost 5 bases and J lost 7 bases. The CDR3 length is 14 residues. Written as DNA, the CDR3 is TGTGCCAGCAGTTGGACTAGCGGGAAGAATGAGCAGTTCTTC. Amino acid sequence: CASSWTSGKNEQFF.

The chain carries TRBV6-5 and TRBJ1-2, with 8 bases lining up with TRBD1. CDR1 is MNHEY and CDR2 is SVGAGI in the germline V gene. Losses at the gene ends were 2 bases for V and 6 bases for J; bases not matched to a gene: 8. The CDR3 is 15 residues long. CDR3 loop: CASSYRGTGLNGYTF. Here the CDR3 DNA reads TGTGCCAGCAGTTACCGCGGGACAGGCCTCAATGGCTACACCTTC.

In DNA, the CDR3 is TGTGCCAGCAGTTGGGGGAGTGGGACTTCCTACAATGAGCAGTTCTTC. Amino acid sequence: CASSWGSGTSYNEQFF. V is TRBV5-6 and J is TRBJ2-1; possibly TRBD2 for D (6 bases). The CDR3 covers 16 residues. The V and J ends lost 5 bases and 1 base respectively, with 16 bases between them. Germline loops: CDR1 SGHDT, CDR2 YYEEEE. Variable domain in full (rest from reference TRBV5-6 and TRBJ2-1): DAGVTQSPTHLIKTRGQQVTLRCSPKSGHDTVSWYQQALGQGPQFIFQYYEEEERQRGNFPDRFSGHQFPNYSSELNVNALLLGDSALYLCASSWGSGTSYNEQFFGPGTRLTVL.

The chain combines TRBV28 with TRBJ2-7, with 11 bases identical to TRBD1. Germline CDR1 reads MDHEN; CDR2 reads SYDVKM. CDR3 length equals 15 residues. Trimming cost V 4 bases and J 2 bases; bases outside gene matches: 4. The CDR3 loop reads CASSWAGQGAYEQYF. The DNA for the CDR3 is TGTGCCAGCAGTTGGGCGGGACAGGGGGCCTACGAGCAGTACTTC.

The chain's CDR3 is CASSLIGDGKQYF. Written as DNA, the CDR3 is TGTGCCAGCAGCTTAATCGGGGACGGCAAGCAGTACTTC. V usage is TRBV7-3 and J usage is TRBJ2-7; D may correspond to TRBD1 or TRBD2 (5 bases each). The CDR3 runs to 13 residues. Trimming took 1 base from V and 8 from J, leaving 12 bases between them. Germline V gives CDR1 SGHTA, CDR2 FQGTGA.

V usage is TRBV6-5 and J usage is TRBJ2-7; no reliable D call. The V end was cut by 4 bases, the J end by 7 bases, with 5 bases between. The length of the CDR3 is 10 residues. Germline values: CDR1 MNHEY, CDR2 SVGAGI. The CDR3 DNA follows: TGTGCCAGCAGTTGGCGGGAGCAGTACTTC. Amino acid sequence: CASSWREQYF.

This chain joins TRBV15 and TRBJ2-7; 10 positions agree with TRBD2. The germline CDR1 and CDR2 sequences are LNHNV and YYDKDF (reference sequence). The CDR3 has 19 amino acids. V was pared by 1 base and J by 4 bases, with 16 bases of the junction left unmatched. The CDR3 reads CATSRVGLAGAYESYEQYF. Here the CDR3 DNA reads TGTGCCACCAGCAGAGTTGGGCTAGCGGGAGCCTACGAGTCATACGAGCAGTACTTC.

CDR3 sequence reads: CASSPTVKLAAALETQYF. The DNA for the CDR3 is TGCGCCAGCAGCCCGACGGTCAAGCTAGCCGCGGCCCTCGAGACCCAGTACTTC. The chain employs TRBV4-1 and TRBJ2-5, with D tentatively TRBD2 (5 bases). The CDR3 extends over 18 amino acids. V lost 4 bases to trimming and J lost 5 bases, with 26 bases between them. Germline V gene sequence: CDR1 MGHRA, CDR2 YSYEKL.

This chain uses TRBV27 with TRBJ1-2; D might be TRBD1 (5 bases). The CDR3 runs 15 residues. V dropped 6 bases and J dropped 1 base, with 15 bases sitting between them. Germline-derived CDR1 and CDR2 are MNHEY and SMNVEV (reference sequence). In DNA form, the CDR3 reads TGTGCCAGCAGGCCCCCTGGGGGGAATAACTATGGCTACACCTTC. Amino acid sequence: CASRPPGGNNYGYTF.

CDR3 bases: TGTGCCAGCAGCGCTACGGGGGGAGTGAACACTGAAGCTTTCTTT. Translation: CASSATGGVNTEAFF. This chain connects TRBV21-1 to TRBJ1-1. TRBV21-1 has pseudogene status. There are 15 residues in the CDR3.

This rearrangement joins TRBV9 to TRBJ2-7; maybe TRBD1 (7 bases). V was pared by 0 bases and J by 5 bases, with 15 bases between. This CDR3 contains 15 residues. Germline V lookup: CDR1 SGDLS, CDR2 YYNGEE. The DNA of the CDR3 is TGTGCCAGCAGCGTAGAACCCCAGGGGGGCCACGAGCAGTACTTC. Translation: CASSVEPQGGHEQYF.

In regard to this clone: The sample contains more than one DNA sequence encoding this CDR3. The chain employs TRBV7-3 and TRBJ1-1, with a weak D call TRBD1 (5 bases). Per the germline V gene, CDR1 is SGHTA and CDR2 is FQGTGA. CDR3 length equals 14 residues. V shed 5 bases and J shed 0 bases, with 10 bases lying between them. CDR3 DNA sequence: TGTGCCAGCAGCCTTCAGGGACTGAACACTGAAGCTTTCTTT. Protein sequence: CASSLQGLNTEAFF.

The chain has TRBV29-1 and TRBJ2-4; D is undetermined. Germline CDR1 and CDR2: SQVTM and ANQGSEA. This CDR3 is built from 13 residues. Trimming took 5 bases from V and 4 from J, leaving 12 bases between them. The CDR3 loop is CSVRKSDKNIQYF. The CDR3 DNA follows: TGCAGCGTTAGAAAAAGCGATAAAAACATTCAGTACTTC.

V gene TRBV7-9 combines with J gene TRBJ1-2; 8 positions agree with TRBD1. The germline V gene has CDR1 SEHNR and CDR2 FQNEAQ (reference sequence). The CDR3 has 17 residues. Trimming cost V 5 bases and J 5 bases; bases outside gene matches: 16. The CDR3 sequence: CASSLGTGLDEAYGYTF. CDR3 coding DNA: TGTGCCAGCAGCCTTGGGACAGGCCTCGATGAAGCTTATGGCTACACCTTC.